Ten or more counts support the clone carrying this T cell receptor beta chain. Its antigen is undetermined. Between the trimmed V and J ends, which lost 4 bases and 6 bases, there was a span of 13 bases. Germline V gives CDR1 MNHEY, CDR2 SMNVEV (reference sequence). The CDR3 is 15 amino acids. Combining iRepertoire HTBI primers with Arm-PCR of CDR3 regions, the authors built TCR beta libraries. TCRdb re-called the multiplex PCR reads through MiXCR, storing one row per CDR3 protein. Of a few hundred thousand distinct CDR3 sequences listed, 20% to 25% were seen once; the top ten hold 13% to 15%. This specimen comes from a study of regulatory T cells in long-lasting Graves disease. Study outcomes and limitations: Persistent-disease Graves' patients showed less TCR diversity than new cases.

Sample time point: persistent/refractory GD, antithyroid drugs over 5 years with positive TRAb. After RNA was extracted from PBMCs, the TCR library was made from it. An endocrinology department located in Xi'an, China, was where the patients came from. Peripheral blood, around 9.4 milliliters of it, was drawn into EDTA tubes. The sample was peripheral blood mononuclear cells (PBMCs), taken when the disease was refractory, from a patient treated with antithyroid drugs. The sequence was collected from a female donor with Graves disease. The J gene is TRBJ1-6, the V gene TRBV27; tentatively, D is TRBD1 (5 bases). In DNA form, the CDR3 reads TGTGCCAGCAGTTACGGGGCTTGGATTAATTCACCCCTCCACTTT. Translated: CASSYGAWINSPLHF.